The 3 T cell receptor beta chains below all came from one sample that was sequenced in a study of T cells in Graves' hyperthyroidism and ophthalmopathy. TCR beta CDR3 region amplification was performed from RNA transcripts. TCR CDR3 regions were first amplified by RT-PCR with HTBI primers. TCRdb re-called the multiplex PCR reads through MiXCR, storing one row per CDR3 protein. The profile shows some 350,000 distinct CDR3 sequences, just under 25% of them singletons. Sequencing was done on a sample of blood. The receptors here all came from a man aged 45 to 65 with Graves' hyperthyroidism.

This clonotype appeared a few times. The J gene is TRBJ1-2, the V gene TRBV5-1; D call uncertain. CDR1 and CDR2 from the germline V gene are SGHRS and YFSETQ. V shed 6 bases and J shed 3 bases, with 15 bases lying between them. The CDR3 extends over 14 amino acids. The CDR3 is CASTTEHRDYGYTF. In nucleotides, the CDR3 is TGCGCCAGCACCACGGAACACCGGGACTATGGCTACACCTTC.

The chain links TRBV9 to TRBJ2-3; D unresolved. This CDR3 spans 12 amino acids. The germline gives CDR1 SGDLS, CDR2 YYNGEE. V was shortened by 3 bases and J by 7 bases, with 9 bases between the two germline ends. CDR3 amino acids: CASSGNAYTQYF. The CDR3 DNA follows: TGTGCCAGCAGCGGTAATGCATATACGCAGTATTTT. Filled out from reference TRBV9 and TRBJ2-3, the complete variable domain reads DSGVTQTPKHLITATGQRVTLRCSPRSGDLSVYWYQQSLDQGLQFLIQYYNGEERAKGNILERFSAQQFPDLHSELNLSSLELGDSALYFCASSGNAYTQYFGPGTRLTVL.

The gene calls are TRBV10-3 and TRBJ2-1; D may match TRBD1 or TRBD2 (5 bases each). The CDR3 has 16 amino acids. V dropped 0 bases and J dropped 4 bases, with 13 bases sitting between them. The germline V gene encodes CDR1 ENHRY and CDR2 SYGVKD. The CDR3 loop is CAISESGTSFYNEQFF. DNA for the CDR3: TGTGCCATCAGTGAGTCTGGGACCTCTTTTTACAATGAGCAGTTCTTC.